These 4 T cell receptor beta chains came from one sample sequenced in a study of T cell changes during pregnancy in multiple sclerosis. Clones were read by immunoSEQ multiplex PCR, and TCRdb kept only the in-frame ones, dropping some. The data contain about 47,000 clones, around 93% of them singletons. This specimen was peripheral blood, taken in the second trimester of pregnancy. Every receptor here comes from a female donor with multiple sclerosis, enrolled in a pregnancy study.

This chain joins TRBV2 and TRBJ2-3, with 7 bases matching TRBD1. The germline CDR1 and CDR2 sequences are SNHLY and FYNNEI. V was pared by 4 bases and J by 2 bases, with 12 bases of the junction left unmatched. This CDR3 contains 17 residues. The CDR3 DNA is TGTGCCAGCAGTGGACAGGGCTTCGGACCTAACACAGATACGCAGTATTTT. Translated, it gives CASSGQGFGPNTDTQYF.

The genes are TRBV7-8 and TRBJ1-1; unclear D gene. CDR3 length: 14 residues. V lost 7 bases to trimming and J lost 3 bases, with 15 bases between them. CDR1 is SGHVS and CDR2 is FQNEAQ in the germline V gene. CDR3 region: CASTAGSHDTEAFF. The CDR3 bases are TGTGCCAGCACGGCGGGCTCCCATGACACTGAAGCTTTCTTT.

This clone came up once. V gene TRBV18 combines with J gene TRBJ2-7, with D tentatively TRBD2 (6 bases). The CDR3 is made up of 16 amino acids. In germline, CDR1 is KGHSH, CDR2 LQKENI. The V end was cut by 1 base, the J end by 2 bases, with 15 bases between. CDR3: CASSPQEGTGPYEQYF. The DNA for the CDR3 is TGTGCCAGCTCACCACAGGAGGGGACGGGACCCTACGAGCAGTACTTC.

The V call is TRBV13, the J call TRBJ1-3; 7 nucleotides line up with TRBD1. Germline V CDR1 and CDR2: PRHDT, FYEKMQ (reference sequence). V shed 5 bases, J shed 4 bases, and the junction held 8 bases outside the gene matches. CDR3 length equals 15 residues. CDR3 amino acids: CASSTSGTAGNTIYF. CDR3 coding DNA: TGTGCCAGCAGCACATCCGGGACAGCCGGAAACACCATATATTTT.